The entry below describes one TCR beta chain. The sample originates from a study of cytomegalovirus exposure and HLA in healthy donors. PCR used 60 Vbeta primers and 13 Jbeta primers. Clones were sequenced by immunoSEQ multiplex PCR, and TCRdb holds only the in-frame ones, with some missing. The listing contains 60,000 to 80,000 clones. The TCR was taken from a boy younger than 18 in good health and CMV-seronegative. The sample taken for sequencing was PBMCs.

CDR3 amino acids: CSEWDRGSAYEQYF. Written as DNA, the CDR3 is TGCAGCGAATGGGACAGGGGAAGCGCCTACGAGCAGTACTTC. V and J are TRBV29-1 and TRBJ2-7; 10 bases are a match to TRBD1. CDR1 SQVTM and CDR2 ANQGSEA come from the germline V gene. V lost 7 bases to trimming and J lost 2 bases; unmatched junction nucleotides: 8. The CDR3 runs to 14 residues.